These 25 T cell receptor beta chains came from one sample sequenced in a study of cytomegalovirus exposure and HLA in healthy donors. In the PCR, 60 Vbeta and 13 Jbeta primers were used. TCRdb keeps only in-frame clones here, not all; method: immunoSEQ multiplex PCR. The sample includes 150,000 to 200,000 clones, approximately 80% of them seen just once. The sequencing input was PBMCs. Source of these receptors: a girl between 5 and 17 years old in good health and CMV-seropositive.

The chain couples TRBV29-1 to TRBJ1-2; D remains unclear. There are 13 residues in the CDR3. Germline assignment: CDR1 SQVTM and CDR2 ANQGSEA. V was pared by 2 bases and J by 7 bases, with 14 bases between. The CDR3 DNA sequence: TGCAGCGTTGAACGGGTGGAGGTAACTGGCTACACCTTC. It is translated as CSVERVEVTGYTF.

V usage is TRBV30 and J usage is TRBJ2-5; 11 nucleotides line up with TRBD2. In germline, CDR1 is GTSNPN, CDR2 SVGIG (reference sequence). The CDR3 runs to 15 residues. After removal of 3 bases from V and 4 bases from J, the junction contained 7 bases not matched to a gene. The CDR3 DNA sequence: TGTGCCTGGAGGACCGGACTAGCGGGCGGAGAGACCCAGTACTTC. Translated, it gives CAWRTGLAGGETQYF. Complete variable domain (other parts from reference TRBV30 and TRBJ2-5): SQTIHQWPATLVQPVGSPLSLECTVEGTSNPNLYWYRQAAGRGLQLLFYSVGIGQISSEVPQNLSASRPQDRQFILSSKKLLLSDSGFYLCAWRTGLAGGETQYFGPGTRLLVL.

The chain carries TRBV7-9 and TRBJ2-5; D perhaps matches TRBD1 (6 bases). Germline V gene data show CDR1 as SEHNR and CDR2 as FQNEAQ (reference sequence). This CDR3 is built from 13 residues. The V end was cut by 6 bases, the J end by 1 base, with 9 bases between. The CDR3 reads CASSWDIQETQYF. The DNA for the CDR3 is TGTGCCAGCAGTTGGGACATCCAAGAGACCCAGTACTTC.

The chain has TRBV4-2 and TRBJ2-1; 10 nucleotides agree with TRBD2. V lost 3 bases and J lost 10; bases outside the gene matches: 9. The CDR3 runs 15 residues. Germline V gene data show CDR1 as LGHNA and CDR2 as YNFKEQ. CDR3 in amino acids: CASSHDASGSREQFF. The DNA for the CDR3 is TGTGCCAGCAGCCATGATGCTAGCGGGAGCAGGGAGCAGTTCTTC.

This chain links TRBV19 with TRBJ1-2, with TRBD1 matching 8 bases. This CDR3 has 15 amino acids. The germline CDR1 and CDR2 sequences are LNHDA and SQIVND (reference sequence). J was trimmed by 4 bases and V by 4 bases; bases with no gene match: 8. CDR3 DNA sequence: TGTGCCAGTAGTACAGACAGGGGCGAAGGCTATGGCTACACCTTC. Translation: CASSTDRGEGYGYTF. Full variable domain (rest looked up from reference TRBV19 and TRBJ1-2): DGGITQSPKYLFRKEGQNVTLSCEQNLNHDAMYWYRQDPGQGLRLIYYSQIVNDFQKGDIAEGYSVSREKKESFPLTVTSAQKNPTAFYLCASSTDRGEGYGYTFGSGTRLTVV.

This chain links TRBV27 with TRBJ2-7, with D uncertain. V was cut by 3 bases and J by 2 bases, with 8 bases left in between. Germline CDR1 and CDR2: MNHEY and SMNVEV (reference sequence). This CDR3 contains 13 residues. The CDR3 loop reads CASSFRQTYEQYF. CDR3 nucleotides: TGTGCCAGCAGTTTCCGCCAGACCTACGAGCAGTACTTC.

Here the CDR3 reads CASSLLQGAIGRETQYF. CDR3 coding DNA: TGCGCCAGCAGTTTACTTCAGGGGGCGATCGGTAGGGAGACCCAGTACTTC. This chain uses TRBV5-1 with TRBJ2-5; 8 nucleotides agree with TRBD1. CDR1 and CDR2 (germline): SGHRS, YFSETQ. J was trimmed by 5 bases and V by 5 bases; bases with no gene match: 17. CDR3 length: 17 amino acids.

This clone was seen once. CDR3 in DNA: TGTGCCAGCAGCTTAGTCTTCGCAGGGGTCAGTTATGAAAAACTGTTTTTT. It translates to CASSLVFAGVSYEKLFF. J is TRBJ1-4 and V is TRBV11-2; a weak D match, TRBD1 (6 bases). CDR3 size: 17 residues. Trimming took off 1 base at V and 6 bases at J, with 18 bases between the two ends. Germline V gene lookup returns CDR1 SGHAT and CDR2 FQNNGV.

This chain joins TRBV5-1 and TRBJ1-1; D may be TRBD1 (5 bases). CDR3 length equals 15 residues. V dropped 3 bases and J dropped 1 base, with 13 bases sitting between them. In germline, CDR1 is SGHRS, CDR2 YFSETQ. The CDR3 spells CASSSSRDRNTEAFF. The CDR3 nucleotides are TGCGCCAGCAGCTCCTCCAGGGATAGGAACACTGAAGCTTTCTTT. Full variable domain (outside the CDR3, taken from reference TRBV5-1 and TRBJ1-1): KAGVTQTPRYLIKTRGQQVTLSCSPISGHRSVSWYQQTPGQGLQFLFEYFSETQRNKGNFPGRFSGRQFSNSRSEMNVSTLELGDSALYLCASSSSRDRNTEAFFGQGTRLTVV.

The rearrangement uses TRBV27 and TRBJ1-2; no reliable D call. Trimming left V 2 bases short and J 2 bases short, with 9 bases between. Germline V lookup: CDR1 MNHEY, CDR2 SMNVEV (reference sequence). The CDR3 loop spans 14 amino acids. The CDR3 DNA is TGTGCCAGCAGTTTACTCGGGGTAAACTATGGCTACACCTTC. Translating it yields CASSLLGVNYGYTF.

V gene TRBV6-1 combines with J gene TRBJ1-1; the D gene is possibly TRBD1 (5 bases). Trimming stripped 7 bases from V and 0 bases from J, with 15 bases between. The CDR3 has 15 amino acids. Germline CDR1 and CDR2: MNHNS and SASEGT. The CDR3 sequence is CASTTLGGVNTEAFF. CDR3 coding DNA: TGTGCCAGCACTACCCTTGGGGGGGTGAACACTGAAGCTTTCTTT.

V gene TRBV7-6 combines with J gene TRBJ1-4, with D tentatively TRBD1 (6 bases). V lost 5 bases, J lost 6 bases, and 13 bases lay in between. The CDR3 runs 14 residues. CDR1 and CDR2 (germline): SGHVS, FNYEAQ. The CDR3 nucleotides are TGTGCCAGCAGCGCCGATCAGGGGCATGAAAAACTGTTTTTT. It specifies CASSADQGHEKLFF.

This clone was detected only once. CDR3 sequence: CASSLVIGRGANYGYTF. The CDR3, as DNA: TGTGCCAGCAGCTTAGTTATCGGGAGAGGCGCTAACTATGGCTACACCTTC. V usage is TRBV7-2 and J usage is TRBJ1-2; D not certain. The germline CDR1 and CDR2 sequences are SGHTA and FQGNSA. V was trimmed by 1 base and J by 0 bases, leaving 15 bases between them. This CDR3 spans 17 amino acids. The whole variable domain, remainder taken from reference TRBV7-2 and TRBJ1-2, is GAGVSQSPSNKVTEKGKDVELRCDPISGHTALYWYRQSLGQGLEFLIYFQGNSAPDKSGLPSDRFSAERTGGSVSTLTIQRTQQEDSAVYLCASSLVIGRGANYGYTFGSGTRLTVV.

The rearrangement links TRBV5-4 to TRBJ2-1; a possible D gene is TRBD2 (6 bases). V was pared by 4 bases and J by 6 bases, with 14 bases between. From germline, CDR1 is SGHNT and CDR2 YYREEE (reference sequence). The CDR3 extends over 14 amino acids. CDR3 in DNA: TGTGCCAGCAGCCACCCGACTAGTAGCAATGAGCAGTTCTTC. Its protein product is CASSHPTSSNEQFF.

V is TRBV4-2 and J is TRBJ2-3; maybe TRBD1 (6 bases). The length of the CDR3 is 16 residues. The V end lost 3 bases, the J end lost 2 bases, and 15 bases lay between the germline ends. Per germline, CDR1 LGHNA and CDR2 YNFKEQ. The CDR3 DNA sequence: TGTGCCAGCAGCCAGGACCGGGACACAAACACAGATACGCAGTATTTT. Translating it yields CASSQDRDTNTDTQYF.

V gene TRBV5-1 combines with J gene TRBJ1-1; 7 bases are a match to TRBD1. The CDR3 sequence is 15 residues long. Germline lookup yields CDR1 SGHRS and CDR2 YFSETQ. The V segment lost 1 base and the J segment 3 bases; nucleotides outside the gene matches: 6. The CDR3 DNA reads TGCGCCAGCAGCTTGAAAGGTGGACAGGACACTGAAGCTTTCTTT. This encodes CASSLKGGQDTEAFF.

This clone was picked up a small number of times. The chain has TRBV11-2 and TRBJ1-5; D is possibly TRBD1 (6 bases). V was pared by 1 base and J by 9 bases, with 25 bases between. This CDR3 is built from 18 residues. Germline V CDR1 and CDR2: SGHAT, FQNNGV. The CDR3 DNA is TGTGCCAGCAGCTTAGGGCCATCCGGACAGCACCTTAAATGGCCCCAGCATTTT. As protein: CASSLGPSGQHLKWPQHF.

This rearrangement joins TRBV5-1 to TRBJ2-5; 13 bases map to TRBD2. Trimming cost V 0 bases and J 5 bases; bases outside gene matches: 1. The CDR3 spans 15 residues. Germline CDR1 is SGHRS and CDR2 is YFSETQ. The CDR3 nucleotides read TGCGCCAGCAGCTTGGCGACTAGCGGGAGGGAGACCCAGTACTTC. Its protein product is CASSLATSGRETQYF.

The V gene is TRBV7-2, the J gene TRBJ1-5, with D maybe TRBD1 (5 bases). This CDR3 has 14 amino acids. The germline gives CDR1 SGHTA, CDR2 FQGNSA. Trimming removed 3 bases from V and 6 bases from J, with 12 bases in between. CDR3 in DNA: TGTGCCAGCAGCTTCCAGGGCCGGTCTCAGCCCCAGCATTTT. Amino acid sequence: CASSFQGRSQPQHF.

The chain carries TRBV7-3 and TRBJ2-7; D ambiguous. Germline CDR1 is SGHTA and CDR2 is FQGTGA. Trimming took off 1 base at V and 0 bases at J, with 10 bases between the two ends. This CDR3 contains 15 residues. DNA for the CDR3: TGTGCCAGCAGCTTAAGGCCAGGAACCTCCTACGAGCAGTACTTC. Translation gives CASSLRPGTSYEQYF. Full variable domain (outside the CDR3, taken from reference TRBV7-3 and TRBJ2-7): GAGVSQTPSNKVTEKGKYVELRCDPISGHTALYWYRQSLGQGPEFLIYFQGTGAADDSGLPNDRFFAVRPEGSVSTLKIQRTERGDSAVYLCASSLRPGTSYEQYFGPGTRLTVT.

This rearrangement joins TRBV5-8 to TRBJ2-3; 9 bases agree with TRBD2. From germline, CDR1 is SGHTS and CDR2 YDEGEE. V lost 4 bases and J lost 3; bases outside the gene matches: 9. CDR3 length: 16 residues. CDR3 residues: CASSLRPSGDTDTQYF. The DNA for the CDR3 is TGTGCCAGCAGCCTCCGGCCTAGCGGGGATACAGATACGCAGTATTTT.

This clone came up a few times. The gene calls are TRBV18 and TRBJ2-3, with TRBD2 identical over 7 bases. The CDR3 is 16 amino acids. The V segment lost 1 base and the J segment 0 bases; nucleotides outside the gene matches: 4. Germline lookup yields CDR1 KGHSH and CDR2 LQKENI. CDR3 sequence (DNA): TGTGCCAGCTCACCACTTGCGGGAGACAGCACAGATACGCAGTATTTT. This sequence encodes CASSPLAGDSTDTQYF.

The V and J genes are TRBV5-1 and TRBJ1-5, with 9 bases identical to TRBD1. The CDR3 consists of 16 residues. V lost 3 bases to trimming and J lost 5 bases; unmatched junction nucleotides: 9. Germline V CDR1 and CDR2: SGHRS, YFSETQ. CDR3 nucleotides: TGCGCCAGCAGCTCCCAACCGGGACAGGGCTATCAGCCCCAGCATTTT. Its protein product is CASSSQPGQGYQPQHF.

Here the CDR3 reads CASSSGDYATNEKLFF. The CDR3 DNA reads TGCGCCAGCAGTTCGGGGGATTATGCAACTAATGAAAAACTGTTTTTT. The chain links TRBV23-1 to TRBJ1-4; the D gene is possibly TRBD1 (5 bases). TRBV23-1 is designated an ORF whose function remains uncertain. The V gene lost 5 bases and the J gene lost 0 bases, with 13 bases spanning the gap. This CDR3 contains 16 residues.

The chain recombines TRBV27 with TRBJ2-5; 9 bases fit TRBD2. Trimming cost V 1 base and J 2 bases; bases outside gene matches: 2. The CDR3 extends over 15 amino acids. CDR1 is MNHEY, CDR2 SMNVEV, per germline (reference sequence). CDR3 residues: CASSLWLAGQETQYF. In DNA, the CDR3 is TGTGCCAGCAGTTTATGGCTAGCGGGACAAGAGACCCAGTACTTC.